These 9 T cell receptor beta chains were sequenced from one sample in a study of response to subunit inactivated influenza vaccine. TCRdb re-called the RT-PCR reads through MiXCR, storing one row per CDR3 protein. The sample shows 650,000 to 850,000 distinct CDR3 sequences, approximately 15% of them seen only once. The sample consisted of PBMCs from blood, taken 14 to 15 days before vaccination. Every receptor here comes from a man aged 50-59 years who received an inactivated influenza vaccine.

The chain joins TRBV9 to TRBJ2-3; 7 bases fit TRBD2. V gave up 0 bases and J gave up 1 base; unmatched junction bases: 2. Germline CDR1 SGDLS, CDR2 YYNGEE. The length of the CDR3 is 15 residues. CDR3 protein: CASSVAGGRTDTQYF. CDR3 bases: TGTGCCAGCAGCGTAGCGGGAGGCCGCACAGATACGCAGTATTTT. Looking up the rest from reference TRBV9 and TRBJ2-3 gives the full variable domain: DSGVTQTPKHLITATGQRVTLRCSPRSGDLSVYWYQQSLDQGLQFLIQYYNGEERAKGNILERFSAQQFPDLHSELNLSSLELGDSALYFCASSVAGGRTDTQYFGPGTRLTVL.

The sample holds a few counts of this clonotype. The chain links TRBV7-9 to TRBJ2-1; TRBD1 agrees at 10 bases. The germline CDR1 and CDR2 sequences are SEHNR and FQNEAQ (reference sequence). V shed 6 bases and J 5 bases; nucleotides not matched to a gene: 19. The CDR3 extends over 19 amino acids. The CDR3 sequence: CASSRMRLRSGQGNNEQFF. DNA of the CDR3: TGTGCCAGCAGTCGAATGAGGCTAAGATCGGGACAGGGGAACAATGAGCAGTTCTTC.

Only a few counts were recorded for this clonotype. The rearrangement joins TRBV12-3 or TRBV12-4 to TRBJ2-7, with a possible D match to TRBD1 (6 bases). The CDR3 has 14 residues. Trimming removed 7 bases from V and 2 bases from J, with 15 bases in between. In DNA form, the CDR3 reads TGTGCCAGCACCAACAACAGGGTTACCTACGAGCAGTACTTC. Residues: CASTNNRVTYEQYF.

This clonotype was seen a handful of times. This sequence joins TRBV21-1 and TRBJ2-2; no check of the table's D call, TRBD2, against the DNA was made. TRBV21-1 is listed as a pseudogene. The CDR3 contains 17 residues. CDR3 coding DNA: TGTGCCAGCAGCCCACCCCGCCGGCTCCCGAACACCGGGGAGCTGTTTTTT. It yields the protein CASSPPRRLPNTGELFF.

CDR3 amino acids: CASLDRGEAETQYF. CDR3 sequence (DNA): TGTGCCAGCCTCGACAGGGGTGAAGCGGAGACCCAGTACTTC. J is TRBJ2-5 and V is TRBV3-1, with TRBD1 matching 8 bases. Germline CDR1 is LGHDT and CDR2 is YNNKEL (reference sequence). Trimming removed 8 bases from V and 5 bases from J; junction bases left unmatched: 10. CDR3 length: 14 amino acids.

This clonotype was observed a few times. In DNA, the CDR3 is TGTGCCACCAGTGACCCGGGCCCAACAGGGTCCCAAGAGACCCAGTACTTC. The encoded protein is CATSDPGPTGSQETQYF. The chain carries TRBV24-1 and TRBJ2-5, with D tentatively TRBD1 (6 bases). This CDR3 region has 17 residues. V was cut by 4 bases and J by 1 base, with 18 bases left in between. Per germline, CDR1 KGHDR and CDR2 SFDVKD.

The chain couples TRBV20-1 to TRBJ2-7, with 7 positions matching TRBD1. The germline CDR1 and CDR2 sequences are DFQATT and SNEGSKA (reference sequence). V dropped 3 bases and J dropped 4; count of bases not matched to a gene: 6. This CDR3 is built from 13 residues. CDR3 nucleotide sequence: TGCAGTGCTAGTGAAGGGGGCCGTTACGAGCAGTACTTC. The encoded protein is CSASEGGRYEQYF.

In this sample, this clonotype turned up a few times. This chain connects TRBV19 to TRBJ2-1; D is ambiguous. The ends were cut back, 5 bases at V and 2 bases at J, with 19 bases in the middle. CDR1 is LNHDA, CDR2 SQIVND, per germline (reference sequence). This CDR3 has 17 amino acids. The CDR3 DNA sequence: TGTGCCAGTAGTCCCCCTCAACCTAAGACCCCCTACAATGAGCAGTTCTTC. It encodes CASSPPQPKTPYNEQFF.

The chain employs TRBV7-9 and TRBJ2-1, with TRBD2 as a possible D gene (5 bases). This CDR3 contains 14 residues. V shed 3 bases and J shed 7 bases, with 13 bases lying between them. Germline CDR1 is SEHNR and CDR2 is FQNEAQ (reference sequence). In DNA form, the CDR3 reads TGTGCCAGCAGCTTCGGTGTGGGAGAAAATGAGCAGTTCTTC. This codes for CASSFGVGENEQFF.